The present entry profiles one T cell receptor beta chain with its context. What it binds is not known. The sample originates from a study of cytomegalovirus exposure and HLA in healthy donors. Study findings and constraints: Sequencing likely caused a cluster of highly shared sequence variants. For most subjects, TCR beta sequences were reported to predict HLA-A and HLA-B alleles with accuracy.

The PCR ran on 60 Vbeta and 13 Jbeta primers. The table came from immunoSEQ multiplex PCR; TCRdb's copy has only in-frame clones and leaves some out. The sample records 150,000 to 200,000 clones, roughly 77% being singletons. The receptor comes from a woman aged 50 to 65 in good health and CMV-seronegative. Sequenced: PBMCs.

The CDR3 reads CASSLPRGGYTF. For the CDR3, the DNA is TGTGCCAGCAGTTTACCCCGGGGGGGCTACACCTTC. The rearrangement links TRBV28 to TRBJ1-2; tentative D call: TRBD1 (5 bases). Germline values: CDR1 MDHEN, CDR2 SYDVKM. Trimming took 2 bases from V and 8 from J, leaving 9 bases between them. This CDR3 region has 12 residues.